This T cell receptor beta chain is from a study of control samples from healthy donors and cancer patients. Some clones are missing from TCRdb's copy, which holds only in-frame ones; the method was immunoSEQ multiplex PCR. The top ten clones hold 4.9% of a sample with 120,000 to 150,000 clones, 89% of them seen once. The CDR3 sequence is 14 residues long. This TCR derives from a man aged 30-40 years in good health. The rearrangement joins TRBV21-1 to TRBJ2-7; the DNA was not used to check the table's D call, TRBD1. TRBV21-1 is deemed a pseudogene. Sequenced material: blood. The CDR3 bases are TGTGCCAGTCCGATTCAAGGGGTACGGCACGAGCAGTACTTC. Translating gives CASPIQGVRHEQYF.